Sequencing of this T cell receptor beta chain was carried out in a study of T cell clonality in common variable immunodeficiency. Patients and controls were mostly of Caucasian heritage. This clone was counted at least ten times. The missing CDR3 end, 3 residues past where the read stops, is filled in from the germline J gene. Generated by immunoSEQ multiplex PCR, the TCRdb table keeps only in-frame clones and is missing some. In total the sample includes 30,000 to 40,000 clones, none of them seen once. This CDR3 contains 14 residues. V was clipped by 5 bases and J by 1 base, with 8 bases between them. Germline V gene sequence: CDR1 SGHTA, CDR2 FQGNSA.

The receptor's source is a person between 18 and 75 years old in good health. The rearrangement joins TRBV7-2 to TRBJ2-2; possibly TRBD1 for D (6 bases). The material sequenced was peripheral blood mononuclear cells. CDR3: CASSGTLNTGELFF. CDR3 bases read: TGTGCCAGCAGCGGGACACTGAACACCGGGGAG.